These T cell receptor beta chains were read from a single sample in a study of blood T cells in healthy people across ages. TCRdb passed the 5' RACE reads through MiXCR, listing each CDR3 protein once. Among over 1,500,000 distinct CDR3 sequences listed, around half were seen once. The material sequenced was blood. Source of these receptors: a woman in her thirties or forties in good health. Both conserved end residues are part of each CDR3. Each record gives: V gene, clone size, J gene, CDR3 protein. The size field is filled for only some rows; it gives once, few, many or a size class.

v_gene: TRBV3-1
abundance: few
j_gene: TRBJ2-1
CDR3aa: CASSQSLAANEQFF

v_gene: TRBV9
abundance: -
j_gene: TRBJ1-4
CDR3aa: CASSVDIGEEKLFF

v_gene: TRBV29-1
abundance: -
j_gene: TRBJ2-5
CDR3aa: CSSPGQGFYNEQYF

v_gene: TRBV5-1
abundance: few
j_gene: TRBJ2-1
CDR3aa: CASSLAVGGREVSEQFF

v_gene: TRBV6-1
abundance: -
j_gene: TRBJ2-1
CDR3aa: CASLSPHAGSYNEQFF

v_gene: TRBV20-1
abundance: -
j_gene: TRBJ2-7
CDR3aa: CSAIDDRGEQYF

v_gene: TRBV6-2/TRBV6-3
abundance: -
j_gene: TRBJ2-7
CDR3aa: CASRYTGGHEQYF

v_gene: TRBV19
abundance: once
j_gene: TRBJ2-3
CDR3aa: CASSTRLAGGSDTQYF

v_gene: TRBV20-1
abundance: -
j_gene: -
CDR3aa: CSASGGQLGETQYF

v_gene: TRBV24-1
abundance: -
j_gene: TRBJ2-3
CDR3aa: CATSDASLAGDTQYF

v_gene: TRBV20-1
abundance: -
j_gene: TRBJ1-1
CDR3aa: CSAPPRTEAFF

v_gene: TRBV11-2
abundance: many
j_gene: TRBJ2-5
CDR3aa: CASSLQRGGETQYF

v_gene: TRBV5-6
abundance: -
j_gene: TRBJ1-1
CDR3aa: CASSHGQGPTEAFF

v_gene: TRBV2
abundance: -
j_gene: TRBJ2-4
CDR3aa: CASSNRGTGIPNSAKNIQYF

v_gene: TRBV20-1
abundance: -
j_gene: TRBJ1-5
CDR3aa: CSASLSTGKDQPQHF

v_gene: TRBV2
abundance: few
j_gene: TRBJ1-6
CDR3aa: CASIGENSPLHF

v_gene: TRBV2
abundance: -
j_gene: TRBJ2-3
CDR3aa: CASSEAGDRGPDTQYF

v_gene: TRBV7-2
abundance: -
j_gene: TRBJ2-1
CDR3aa: CASSTPGLADNEQFF

v_gene: TRBV6-5
abundance: -
j_gene: TRBJ2-7
CDR3aa: CASSYAVGGGRYEQYF

v_gene: TRBV5-1
abundance: -
j_gene: TRBJ1-1
CDR3aa: CASSTHILNTEAFF

v_gene: TRBV4-2
abundance: -
j_gene: TRBJ2-5
CDR3aa: CASSQDLRLAGGQKTQYF

v_gene: TRBV4-3
abundance: few
j_gene: TRBJ2-7
CDR3aa: CASSQEHRTEQYF